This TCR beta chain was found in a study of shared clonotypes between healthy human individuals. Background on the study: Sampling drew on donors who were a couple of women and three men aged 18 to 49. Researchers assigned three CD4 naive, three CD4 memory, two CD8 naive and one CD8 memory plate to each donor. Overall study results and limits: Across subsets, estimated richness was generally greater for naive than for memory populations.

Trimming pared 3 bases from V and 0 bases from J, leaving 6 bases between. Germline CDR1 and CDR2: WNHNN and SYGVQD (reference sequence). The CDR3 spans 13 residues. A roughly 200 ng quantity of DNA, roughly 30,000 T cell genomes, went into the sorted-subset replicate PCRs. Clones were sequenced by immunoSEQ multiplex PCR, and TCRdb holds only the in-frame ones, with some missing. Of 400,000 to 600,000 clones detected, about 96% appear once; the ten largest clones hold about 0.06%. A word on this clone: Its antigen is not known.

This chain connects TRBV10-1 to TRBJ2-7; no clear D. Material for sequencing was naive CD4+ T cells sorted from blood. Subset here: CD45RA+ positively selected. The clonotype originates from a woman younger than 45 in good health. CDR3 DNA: TGCGCCAGCAGTGATGTGAGCTCCTACGAGCAGTACTTC. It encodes CASSDVSSYEQYF.